Listed here are 30 T cell receptor beta chains from one sample, sequenced in a study of cytomegalovirus exposure and HLA in healthy donors. It was with 60 Vbeta and 13 Jbeta primers that the PCR ran. Measured with immunoSEQ multiplex PCR; TCRdb has only the in-frame clones, and not every one. The table has tens of thousands of clones, about 80% seen once. Material: PBMCs. These receptors all come from a man aged 50 to 60 in good health and CMV-seropositive.

This clone has only one observation. As DNA, the CDR3 is TGCGCCAGCAGCCCCCGGGACTTAGGGTCAGATACGCAGTATTTT. This sequence encodes CASSPRDLGSDTQYF. The chain combines TRBV23-1 with TRBJ2-3; tentative D call: TRBD2 (6 bases). TRBV23-1 is marked as an open reading frame, function uncertain. The CDR3 has 15 amino acids. The V gene lost 6 bases and the J gene lost 4 bases, with 17 bases spanning the gap.

A few counts support this clone. V usage is TRBV7-9 and J usage is TRBJ1-1, with D possibly matching TRBD1 (5 bases). V was pared by 4 bases and J by 5 bases, with 8 bases between. Germline values: CDR1 SEHNR, CDR2 FQNEAQ (reference sequence). The length of the CDR3 is 12 residues. This chain's CDR3 is CASSSAGTEAFF. For the CDR3, the DNA is TGTGCCAGCAGCTCGGCAGGGACTGAAGCTTTCTTT.

Remarks on this clone: A read error may account for a junction end that differs from germline. This chain joins TRBV28 and TRBJ2-1, with D tentatively TRBD2 (6 bases). Germline CDR1 reads MDHEN; CDR2 reads SYDVKM. This CDR3 is built from 16 residues. The chain's CDR3 is CASSLCAGPSYNEPFF. The CDR3 bases are TGTGCCAGCAGTTTATGCGCGGGGCCGTCTTACAATGAGCCGTTCTTC.

The chain is built from TRBV5-1 and TRBJ2-1; D possibly corresponds to TRBD2 (5 bases). The germline V and J ends were trimmed by 4 bases and 1 base, with 18 bases remaining between them. The germline CDR1 and CDR2 sequences are SGHRS and YFSETQ. This CDR3 spans 17 amino acids. This CDR3 is CASSPRALGRSYNEQFF. CDR3 bases: TGCGCCAGCAGCCCTCGGGCCTTGGGGAGATCCTACAATGAGCAGTTCTTC.

For this clone: The junction differs from germline at one of its ends, possibly a read error. This chain connects TRBV5-1 to TRBJ2-5; the match to TRBD1 covers 7 bases. CDR1 and CDR2 from the germline V gene are SGHRS and YFSETQ. The CDR3 loop spans 15 amino acids. The CDR3 is CASSHRTGGEEAQYF. In DNA form, the CDR3 reads TGCGCCAGCAGCCATCGGACAGGTGGGGAAGAGGCCCAGTACTTC.

V gene TRBV18 combines with J gene TRBJ2-7, with D unclear. V dropped 3 bases and J dropped 6 bases, with 15 bases sitting between them. This CDR3 comprises 14 residues. CDR1 KGHSH and CDR2 LQKENI come from the germline V gene. The CDR3 bases are TGTGCCAGCTCACCCGGTGTGCGAGTAAGCGAGCAGTACTTC. Translated: CASSPGVRVSEQYF. Full variable domain (rest looked up from reference TRBV18 and TRBJ2-7): NAGVMQNPRHLVRRRGQEARLRCSPMKGHSHVYWYRQLPEEGLKFMVYLQKENIIDESGMPKERFSAEFPKEGPSILRIQQVVRGDSAAYFCASSPGVRVSEQYFGPGTRLTVT.

As regards this clone: The junction departs from the called germline gene at one end, perhaps through a read error. The chain has TRBV6-5 and TRBJ1-2; D is unclear. CDR3 length equals 12 residues. CDR1 is MNHEY, CDR2 SVGAGI, per germline. The CDR3 bases are TGTGCCAGACGAGAGGCTGACTATGGCTACAACTTC. Its protein product is CARREADYGYNF.

This clone came up a few times. The chain links TRBV5-5 to TRBJ2-7; D call uncertain. Germline lookup yields CDR1 SGHKS and CDR2 YYEKEE (reference sequence). V was pared by 4 bases and J by 4 bases, with 12 bases between. The CDR3 contains 13 residues. CDR3 region: CASSLTFGYEQYF. DNA for the CDR3: TGTGCCAGCAGCCTAACCTTTGGTTACGAGCAGTACTTC.

In the case of this clone: The CDR3 does not end in the conserved phenylalanine or tryptophan, so this is likely a read error. This sequence joins TRBV9 and TRBJ2-7; a possible D gene is TRBD1 (6 bases). In germline, CDR1 is SGDLS, CDR2 YYNGEE. The CDR3 has 15 residues. CDR3 in amino acids: CGSSSQGPSSYEQYL. The DNA for the CDR3 is TGTGGCAGCAGCTCCCAGGGGCCCAGCTCCTACGAGCAGTACTTG.

V gene TRBV13 combines with J gene TRBJ2-1; TRBD1 matches at 8 bases. The V and J ends lost 6 bases and 1 base, in that order; junction bases with no gene match: 8. Germline CDR1 PRHDT, CDR2 FYEKMQ (reference sequence). The CDR3 contains 16 residues. As DNA, the CDR3 is TGTGCCAGCAGAGAAACAGGGGGAATGTCCTACAATGAGCAGTTCTTC. It encodes CASRETGGMSYNEQFF. Together with reference TRBV13 and TRBJ2-1, the CDR3 gives the full variable domain: AAGVIQSPRHLIKEKRETATLKCYPIPRHDTVYWYQQGPGQDPQFLISFYEKMQSDKGSIPDRFSAQQFSDYHSELNMSSLELGDSALYFCASRETGGMSYNEQFFGPGTRLTVL.

The chain couples TRBV19 to TRBJ2-1, with 10 bases matching TRBD2. Germline V lookup: CDR1 LNHDA, CDR2 SQIVND (reference sequence). The CDR3 loop spans 15 amino acids. The ends lost 5 bases at V and 4 bases at J; junction bases unmatched: 5. The CDR3 DNA reads TGTGCCAGTAGTCCGTTAGCGGGGGGATACAATGAGCAGTTCTTC. Protein: CASSPLAGGYNEQFF.

This clone appeared a few times. Germline is not matched at one junction end, which may reflect a read error. Additional DNA sequences in this sample encode the identical CDR3. The J gene is TRBJ2-3, the V gene TRBV4-3; no definite D call. The CDR3 consists of 17 residues. Germline V gene lookup returns CDR1 LGHNA and CDR2 YSLEER. In DNA form, the CDR3 reads TGCGCCAGCAGCCAAGATATGATCGTACTCATCTACCATGAGCCGTTCTTC. This codes for CASSQDMIVLIYHEPFF.

This clone was seen a single time. The chain combines TRBV11-2 with TRBJ1-1; a weak D match, TRBD1 (5 bases). The CDR3 totals 15 residues. The V and J ends lost 0 bases and 4 bases respectively, with 12 bases between them. CDR1 and CDR2 (germline): SGHAT, FQNNGV. The CDR3 loop is CASSLDLGGSTEAFF. CDR3 coding DNA: TGTGCCAGCAGCTTAGATCTGGGGGGGAGCACTGAAGCTTTCTTT.

About this clone itself: The junction departs from germline at one end; a sequencing error may be responsible. Distinct nucleotide sequences in the sample also encode this CDR3. The rearrangement joins TRBV7-9 to TRBJ2-5; 12 bases map to TRBD2. CDR1 is SEHNR, CDR2 FQNEAQ, per germline (reference sequence). The CDR3 loop spans 17 amino acids. The CDR3 is CASSPKRLAGGQETPYF. CDR3 bases: TGTGCCAGCAGCCCAAAGAGGCTAGCGGGGGGGCAAGAGACCCCGTACTTC.

The rearrangement uses TRBV18 and TRBJ1-1; possibly TRBD1 for D (5 bases). The CDR3 covers 14 residues. V was trimmed by 5 bases and J by 1 base, leaving 11 bases between them. The germline V gene has CDR1 KGHSH and CDR2 LQKENI. CDR3 DNA: TGTGCCAGCTCAGGCGACAGATGGAACACTGAAGCTTTCTTT. As protein: CASSGDRWNTEAFF.

The chain couples TRBV4-2 to TRBJ2-7; TRBD1 might be the D (8 bases). Trimming shortened V by 3 bases and J by 7 bases, and 28 bases separated the two germline ends. Germline loops: CDR1 LGHNA, CDR2 YNFKEQ. There are 18 residues in the CDR3. CDR3 DNA: TGTGCCAGCAGCCAGGGGGGGGGAGGACAGGGCAGACAATGGGAGCAGTACTTC. This codes for CASSQGGGGQGRQWEQYF.

The rearrangement links TRBV19 to TRBJ1-2; the D is unclear. This CDR3 has 11 amino acids. V lost 6 bases and J lost 5, with 7 bases in between. The germline CDR1 and CDR2 sequences are LNHDA and SQIVND (reference sequence). The CDR3 protein is CASRTSYGYTF. The CDR3 bases are TGTGCCAGTAGGACATCGTATGGCTACACCTTC.

This chain joins TRBV5-1 and TRBJ2-2; the match to TRBD1 covers 9 bases. Germline CDR1 SGHRS, CDR2 YFSETQ. Trimming cost V 7 bases and J 4 bases; bases outside gene matches: 5. This CDR3 is 14 amino acids long. The CDR3 region is CASRTGERTGELFF. In nucleotides, the CDR3 is TGCGCCAGCCGGACAGGGGAGCGCACCGGGGAGCTGTTTTTT.

As concerns this clone: Other DNA sequences in the same sample also yield this CDR3. The chain couples TRBV19 to TRBJ1-1; TRBD1 agrees at 7 bases. Germline assignment: CDR1 LNHDA and CDR2 SQIVND (reference sequence). V was clipped by 7 bases and J by 3 bases; unmatched bases: 2. This CDR3 has 12 residues. The CDR3 is CASKQGYTEAFF. The CDR3 DNA sequence: TGTGCCAGTAAACAGGGGTACACTGAAGCTTTCTTT.

V usage is TRBV5-1 and J usage is TRBJ2-7, with a tentative D call TRBD1 (6 bases). Deletions cut 0 bases from V and 2 bases from J, with 9 bases between. Germline V CDR1 and CDR2: SGHRS, YFSETQ. This CDR3 has 14 amino acids. The DNA for the CDR3 is TGCGCCAGCAGCTTGGCACAGGGCCCCTACGAGCAGTACTTC. Its translation: CASSLAQGPYEQYF. The whole variable domain, filled in from reference TRBV5-1 and TRBJ2-7, reads KAGVTQTPRYLIKTRGQQVTLSCSPISGHRSVSWYQQTPGQGLQFLFEYFSETQRNKGNFPGRFSGRQFSNSRSEMNVSTLELGDSALYLCASSLAQGPYEQYFGPGTRLTVT.

This clone was counted between two and nine times. The chain combines TRBV10-1 with TRBJ1-2; no clear D. Per germline, CDR1 WNHNN and CDR2 SYGVQD (reference sequence). Trimming cost V 9 bases and J 2 bases, with 13 bases left between them. The CDR3 is made up of 13 amino acids. CDR3 bases: TGCGCCAGAAGACCAACAGAGAACTATGGCTACACCTTC. Encoded protein: CARRPTENYGYTF.

This clone turned up a few times. A far larger clone is one base from this, pointing to a likely read error. The sample holds other DNA sequences that translate to the same CDR3. The V gene is TRBV4-3, the J gene TRBJ2-1; the D is unclear. The germline V gene has CDR1 LGHNA and CDR2 YSLEER. This CDR3 is 17 amino acids long. The CDR3 DNA reads as TGCGACAGCAGCCAAGATATGATCGTACTCATATCCAATGAGCAGTTCTTC. Translating gives CDSSQDMIVLISNEQFF.

This clone was seen a handful of times. V and J are TRBV11-2 and TRBJ2-7, with a tentative D call TRBD2 (6 bases). Trimming took off 5 bases at V and 6 bases at J, with 14 bases between the two ends. CDR1 is SGHAT and CDR2 is FQNNGV in the germline V gene. CDR3 size: 13 residues. CDR3 residues: CASSAGPTSEQYF. The CDR3 DNA reads as TGTGCCAGCAGCGCGGGACCTACTAGCGAGCAGTACTTC. Full variable domain (remainder filled in from reference TRBV11-2 and TRBJ2-7): EAGVAQSPRYKIIEKRQSVAFWCNPISGHATLYWYQQILGQGPKLLIQFQNNGVVDDSQLPKDRFSAERLKGVDSTLKIQPAKLEDSAVYLCASSAGPTSEQYFGPGTRLTVT.

This rearrangement joins TRBV28 to TRBJ1-5; D perhaps matches TRBD1 (6 bases). Germline assignment: CDR1 MDHEN and CDR2 SYDVKM. V gave up 9 bases and J gave up 1 base, with 16 bases separating them. The CDR3 runs 15 residues. CDR3 coding DNA: TGTGCCAGTTATCCAGGGGTCGGGAGCAATCAGCCCCAGCATTTT. This gives the protein CASYPGVGSNQPQHF. The variable domain in full, with the rest retrieved from reference TRBV28 and TRBJ1-5, is DVKVTQSSRYLVKRTGEKVFLECVQDMDHENMFWYRQDPGLGLRLIYFSYDVKMKEKGDIPEGYSVSREKKERFSLILESASTNQTSMYLCASYPGVGSNQPQHFGDGTRLSIL.

To note about this clone: The junction departs from the called germline gene at one end, perhaps through a read error. The rearrangement links TRBV7-9 to TRBJ2-5; no reliable D call. TRBJ2-7 explains the end of the DNA better; the J call may be wrong. The CDR3 covers 12 residues. Germline CDR1 and CDR2: SEHNR and FQNEAQ (reference sequence). The CDR3 DNA reads TGTTCCAGCAGCTCCCTTCCCTACGAGCAGTACTTC. Translated, it gives CSSSSLPYEQYF.

The chain combines TRBV7-2 with TRBJ2-1; the match to TRBD1 covers 7 bases. The CDR3 totals 15 residues. J gave up 4 bases and V 1 base, and 4 bases lay outside the gene matches. Germline assignment: CDR1 SGHTA and CDR2 FQGNSA. The CDR3 bases are TGTGCCAGCAGCTTAGGTGTGGGACAGTACAATGAGCAGTTCTTC. Residues: CASSLGVGQYNEQFF.

On this clone itself: A junction end diverges from the germline sequence, so it may reflect a read error. The rearrangement uses TRBV7-9 and TRBJ2-5; TRBD1 matches 7 bases. This CDR3 is built from 15 residues. The germline CDR1 and CDR2 sequences are SEHNR and FQNEAQ (reference sequence). DNA of the CDR3: TGTTCCAGCAGCTCCGGGACAGTAAACCTAGAGACCCAGTACTTC. This sequence encodes CSSSSGTVNLETQYF.

This clone came up once. The chain is built from TRBV7-9 and TRBJ1-4; D may be TRBD1 (5 bases). This CDR3 is 13 amino acids long. Germline assignment: CDR1 SEHNR and CDR2 FQNEAQ (reference sequence). The V gene lost 4 bases and the J gene lost 6 bases, with 9 bases spanning the gap. CDR3 sequence reads: CASSSQGHEKLFF. CDR3 nucleotide sequence: TGTGCCAGCAGCTCCCAGGGTCATGAAAAACTGTTTTTT.

The CDR3 loop reads CASSNSGSRQTQYF. CDR3 DNA: TGCGCCAGCAGCAATAGCGGGAGTAGACAGACCCAGTACTTC. The rearrangement joins TRBV5-1 to TRBJ2-5; 9 bases fit TRBD2. This CDR3 has 14 residues. V shed 4 bases, J shed 6 bases, and the junction held 7 bases outside the gene matches. Germline CDR1 SGHRS, CDR2 YFSETQ. Combining the CDR3 with reference TRBV5-1 and TRBJ2-5 gives the whole variable domain KAGVTQTPRYLIKTRGQQVTLSCSPISGHRSVSWYQQTPGQGLQFLFEYFSETQRNKGNFPGRFSGRQFSNSRSEMNVSTLELGDSALYLCASSNSGSRQTQYFGPGTRLLVL.

The chain joins TRBV5-1 to TRBJ2-2; 8 bases align to TRBD1. The ends lost 2 bases at V and 0 bases at J; junction bases unmatched: 6. This CDR3 has 17 residues. Germline V lookup: CDR1 SGHRS, CDR2 YFSETQ. Here the CDR3 DNA reads TGCGCCAGCAGCTTTCCATACAGGGGGGCGAACACCGGGGAGCTGTTTTTT. It encodes CASSFPYRGANTGELFF. Full variable domain (rest looked up from reference TRBV5-1 and TRBJ2-2): KAGVTQTPRYLIKTRGQQVTLSCSPISGHRSVSWYQQTPGQGLQFLFEYFSETQRNKGNFPGRFSGRQFSNSRSEMNVSTLELGDSALYLCASSFPYRGANTGELFFGEGSRLTVL.